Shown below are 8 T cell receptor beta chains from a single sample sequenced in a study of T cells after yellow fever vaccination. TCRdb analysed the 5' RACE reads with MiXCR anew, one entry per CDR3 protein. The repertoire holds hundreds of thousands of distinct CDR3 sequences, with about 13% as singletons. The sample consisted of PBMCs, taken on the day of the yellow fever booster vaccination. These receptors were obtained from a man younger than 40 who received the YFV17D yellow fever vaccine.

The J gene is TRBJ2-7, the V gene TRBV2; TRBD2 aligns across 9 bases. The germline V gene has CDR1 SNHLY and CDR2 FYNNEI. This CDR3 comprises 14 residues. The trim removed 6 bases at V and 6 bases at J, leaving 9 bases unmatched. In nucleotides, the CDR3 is TGTGCCAGCAGCTCTAGCGGGAAATCGCTCGAGCAGTACTTC. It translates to CASSSSGKSLEQYF.

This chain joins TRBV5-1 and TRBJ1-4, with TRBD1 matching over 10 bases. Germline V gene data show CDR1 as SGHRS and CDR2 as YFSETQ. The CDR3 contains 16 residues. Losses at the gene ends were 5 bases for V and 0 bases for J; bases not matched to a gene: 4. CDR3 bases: TGCGCCAGCAGGCGACAGGGGGCTACAACTAATGAAAAACTGTTTTTT. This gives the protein CASRRQGATTNEKLFF.

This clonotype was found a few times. CDR3 sequence (DNA): TGTGCCAGCAGTTTTGGGGACGGGGAGACCCAGTACTTC. Translating it yields CASSFGDGETQYF. The chain uses TRBV12-3 or TRBV12-4 and TRBJ2-5; either TRBD1 or TRBD2 may fit D (5 bases each). CDR3 length: 13 residues. V lost 3 bases and J lost 5, with 10 bases in between.

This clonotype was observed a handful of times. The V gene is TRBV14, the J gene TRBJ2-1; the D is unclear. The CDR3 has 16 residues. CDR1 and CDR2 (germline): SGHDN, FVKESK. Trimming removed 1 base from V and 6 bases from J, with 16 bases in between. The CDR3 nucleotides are TGTGCCAGCAGCCAAGGGCTCCAAAAAACATCCAATGAGCAGTTCTTC. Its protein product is CASSQGLQKTSNEQFF.

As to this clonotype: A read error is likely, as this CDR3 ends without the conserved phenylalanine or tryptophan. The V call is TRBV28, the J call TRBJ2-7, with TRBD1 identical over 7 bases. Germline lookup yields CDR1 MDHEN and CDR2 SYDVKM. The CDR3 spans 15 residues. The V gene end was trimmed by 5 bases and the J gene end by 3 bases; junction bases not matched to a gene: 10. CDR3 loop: CASSHPSQGVYEQYS. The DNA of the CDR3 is TGTGCCAGCAGTCACCCATCTCAGGGGGTCTACGAGCAGTACTCC.

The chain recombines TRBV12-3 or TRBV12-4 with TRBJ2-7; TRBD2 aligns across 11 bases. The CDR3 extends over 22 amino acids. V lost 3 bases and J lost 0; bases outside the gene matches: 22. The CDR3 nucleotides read TGTGCCAGCAGTTTCATAGGACAGAGACCCGCGACTAGCGGGATTCCCTCCTACGAGCAGTACTTC. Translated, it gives CASSFIGQRPATSGIPSYEQYF.

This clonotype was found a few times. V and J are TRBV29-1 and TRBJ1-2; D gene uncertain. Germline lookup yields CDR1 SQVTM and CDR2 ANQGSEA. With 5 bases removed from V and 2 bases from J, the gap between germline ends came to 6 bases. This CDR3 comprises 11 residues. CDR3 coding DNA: TGCAGCGTTTTATACAACTATGGCTACACCTTC. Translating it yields CSVLYNYGYTF.

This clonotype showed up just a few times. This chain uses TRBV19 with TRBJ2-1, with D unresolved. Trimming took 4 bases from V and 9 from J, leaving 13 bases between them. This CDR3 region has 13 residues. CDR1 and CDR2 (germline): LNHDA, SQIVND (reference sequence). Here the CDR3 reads CASSKYSAGEQFF. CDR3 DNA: TGTGCCAGTAGTAAATACAGTGCTGGTGAGCAGTTCTTC.